This passage covers 16 T cell receptor beta chains from one sample sequenced in a study of cytomegalovirus exposure and HLA in healthy donors. Vbeta (60) and Jbeta (13) primers were used in the PCR. The table came from immunoSEQ multiplex PCR; TCRdb's copy has only in-frame clones and leaves some out. This table has 180,000 or so clones, roughly 80% appearing once. Material: PBMCs. Source of these receptors: a girl between 10 and 17 years old in good health and CMV-seropositive.

The chain links TRBV10-1 to TRBJ2-6; 8 positions agree with TRBD1. Germline-derived CDR1 and CDR2 are WNHNN and SYGVQD (reference sequence). Trimming cost V 5 bases and J 0 bases; bases outside gene matches: 9. This CDR3 is 18 amino acids long. The CDR3 loop is CASSPGQGERSGANVLTF. The CDR3, as DNA: TGCGCCAGCAGTCCCGGACAGGGTGAACGCTCTGGGGCCAACGTCCTGACTTTC.

The rearrangement uses TRBV11-2 and TRBJ1-1; D gene unclear. V gave up 7 bases and J gave up 5 bases, with 17 bases separating them. The V gene's germline CDR1 is SGHAT and CDR2 FQNNGV. CDR3 size: 14 residues. The CDR3 DNA reads TGTGCCAGCAATTTACCCAGCCGGGGAACTGAAGCTTTCTTT. Translating it yields CASNLPSRGTEAFF. Based on the CDR3 plus reference TRBV11-2 and TRBJ1-1, the full variable domain is EAGVAQSPRYKIIEKRQSVAFWCNPISGHATLYWYQQILGQGPKLLIQFQNNGVVDDSQLPKDRFSAERLKGVDSTLKIQPAKLEDSAVYLCASNLPSRGTEAFFGQGTRLTVV.

The chain joins TRBV19 to TRBJ2-7; no firm D call. The CDR3 is 12 residues long. Germline assignment: CDR1 LNHDA and CDR2 SQIVND (reference sequence). V lost 7 bases, J lost 3 bases, and 10 bases lay in between. The CDR3 nucleotides are TGTGCCAGTATGAACAGTCTCTACGAGCAGTACTTC. Residues: CASMNSLYEQYF.

This clone was detected only once. The chain links TRBV2 to TRBJ2-7; tentatively, D is TRBD2 (5 bases). Per the germline V gene, CDR1 is SNHLY and CDR2 is FYNNEI. Trimming cost V 1 base and J 8 bases, with 15 bases left between them. There are 14 residues in the CDR3. The CDR3 DNA follows: TGTGCCAGCAGTGAAGAGGCGTTTCTCGGGAAGCAGTACTTC. This translates into CASSEEAFLGKQYF.

V gene TRBV5-1 combines with J gene TRBJ1-4; TRBD1 agrees at 7 bases. The CDR3 is made up of 14 amino acids. With 0 bases clipped from V and 8 bases from J, the junction kept 4 bases outside the gene matches. CDR1 is SGHRS and CDR2 is YFSETQ in the germline V gene. The CDR3 bases are TGCGCCAGCAGCTTGGGGAGGGGGCAGGAAAAACTGTTTTTT. Translation: CASSLGRGQEKLFF.

The rearrangement joins TRBV25-1 to TRBJ2-6, with a tentative D call TRBD2 (6 bases). Germline CDR1 MGHDK, CDR2 SYGVNS. V was pared by 7 bases and J by 2 bases, with 12 bases between. CDR3 length: 15 amino acids. The chain's CDR3 is CASTEGGTGANVLTF. CDR3 coding DNA: TGTGCCAGCACGGAGGGCGGAACTGGGGCCAACGTCCTGACTTTC.

V usage is TRBV2 and J usage is TRBJ2-2, with TRBD1 matching 8 bases. J lost 4 bases, V lost 3 bases, and 7 bases had no gene match. CDR3 length: 16 residues. CDR1 SNHLY and CDR2 FYNNEI come from the germline V gene. For the CDR3, the DNA is TGTGCCAGCAGTGACCTCGGGACAGGAGGCACCGGGGAGCTGTTTTTT. Its protein is CASSDLGTGGTGELFF.

The chain is built from TRBV2 and TRBJ2-1; no firm D call. CDR3 length equals 14 residues. V was pared by 7 bases and J by 1 base, with 11 bases between. Germline loops: CDR1 SNHLY, CDR2 FYNNEI. In DNA, the CDR3 is TGTGCCAGCAAACTACCCTCTTCCTACAATGAGCAGTTCTTC. This encodes CASKLPSSYNEQFF.

The genes are TRBV5-1 and TRBJ2-1; 14 positions agree with TRBD2. V lost 1 base to trimming and J lost 8 bases; unmatched junction nucleotides: 8. Germline CDR1 SGHRS, CDR2 YFSETQ. CDR3 length: 17 amino acids. The CDR3 nucleotides read TGCGCCAGCAGCTTGAAGGGACTAGCGGGAGATTACGATGAGCAGTTCTTC. This gives the protein CASSLKGLAGDYDEQFF.

This clone came up once. The chain has TRBV4-3 and TRBJ2-7; 9 bases match TRBD1. The CDR3 sequence is 17 residues long. In germline, CDR1 is LGHNA, CDR2 YSLEER. Trimming took 3 bases from V and 3 from J; bases not matched to a gene: 12. DNA of the CDR3: TGCGCCAGCAGCCACACCGCCGGGACAGGGAACCGCTACGAGCAGTACTTC. Translation gives CASSHTAGTGNRYEQYF.

J is TRBJ2-3 and V is TRBV9, with 13 positions matching TRBD2. Germline loops: CDR1 SGDLS, CDR2 YYNGEE. This CDR3 is 20 amino acids long. Trimming at V came to 4 bases and at J to 1 base, leaving 15 bases not matched to a gene. The CDR3 region is CASSPGGLAGEGWGTDTQYF. The CDR3 nucleotides read TGTGCCAGCAGCCCGGGCGGACTAGCGGGAGAGGGTTGGGGCACAGATACGCAGTATTTT.

In its sample, this clone was seen a few times. The chain has TRBV5-8 and TRBJ1-1, with 10 nucleotides matching TRBD1. J gave up 3 bases and V 4 bases, and 12 bases lay outside the gene matches. There are 17 residues in the CDR3. Germline CDR1 is SGHTS and CDR2 is YDEGEE. The CDR3: CASSARGTGEGDTEAFF. CDR3 DNA: TGTGCCAGCAGCGCCCGCGGGACAGGGGAGGGGGACACTGAAGCTTTCTTT.

The chain joins TRBV29-1 to TRBJ2-1, with 8 bases lining up with TRBD2. The CDR3 extends over 14 amino acids. The V gene end was trimmed by 3 bases and the J gene end by 5 bases; junction bases not matched to a gene: 6. The germline CDR1 and CDR2 sequences are SQVTM and ANQGSEA. The CDR3 DNA reads as TGCAGCGTTGAGGTTAGCGGGGCCCACAATGAGCAGTTCTTC. Its protein product is CSVEVSGAHNEQFF.

The rearrangement links TRBV11-2 to TRBJ2-2, with a weak D call TRBD2 (5 bases). The V end was cut by 3 bases, the J end by 2 bases, with 10 bases between. Germline values: CDR1 SGHAT, CDR2 FQNNGV. The CDR3 runs 15 residues. DNA for the CDR3: TGTGCCAGCAGCTTTGACGGGATCAACACCGGGGAGCTGTTTTTT. It encodes CASSFDGINTGELFF.

This chain links TRBV19 with TRBJ1-1, with D unclear. The CDR3 runs to 11 residues. Per the germline V gene, CDR1 is LNHDA and CDR2 is SQIVND (reference sequence). V was trimmed by 5 bases and J by 6 bases, leaving 7 bases between them. CDR3 sequence (DNA): TGTGCCAGTAGTTATAGTGCTGAAGCTTTCTTT. Protein sequence: CASSYSAEAFF. The full variable domain, its missing parts supplied by reference TRBV19 and TRBJ1-1, is DGGITQSPKYLFRKEGQNVTLSCEQNLNHDAMYWYRQDPGQGLRLIYYSQIVNDFQKGDIAEGYSVSREKKESFPLTVTSAQKNPTAFYLCASSYSAEAFFGQGTRLTVV.

On this clone itself: One end of the junction fails to match germline, which may point to a read error. V and J are TRBV4-3 and TRBJ1-5; D is perhaps TRBD1 (6 bases). Per the germline V gene, CDR1 is LGHNA and CDR2 is YSLEER. CDR3 length equals 16 residues. The CDR3 nucleotides read TGCGCCAGCAGCCAAGACACAGGGACGAGCAGTCAGCCCCAGCATTTT. Translating gives CASSQDTGTSSQPQHF.